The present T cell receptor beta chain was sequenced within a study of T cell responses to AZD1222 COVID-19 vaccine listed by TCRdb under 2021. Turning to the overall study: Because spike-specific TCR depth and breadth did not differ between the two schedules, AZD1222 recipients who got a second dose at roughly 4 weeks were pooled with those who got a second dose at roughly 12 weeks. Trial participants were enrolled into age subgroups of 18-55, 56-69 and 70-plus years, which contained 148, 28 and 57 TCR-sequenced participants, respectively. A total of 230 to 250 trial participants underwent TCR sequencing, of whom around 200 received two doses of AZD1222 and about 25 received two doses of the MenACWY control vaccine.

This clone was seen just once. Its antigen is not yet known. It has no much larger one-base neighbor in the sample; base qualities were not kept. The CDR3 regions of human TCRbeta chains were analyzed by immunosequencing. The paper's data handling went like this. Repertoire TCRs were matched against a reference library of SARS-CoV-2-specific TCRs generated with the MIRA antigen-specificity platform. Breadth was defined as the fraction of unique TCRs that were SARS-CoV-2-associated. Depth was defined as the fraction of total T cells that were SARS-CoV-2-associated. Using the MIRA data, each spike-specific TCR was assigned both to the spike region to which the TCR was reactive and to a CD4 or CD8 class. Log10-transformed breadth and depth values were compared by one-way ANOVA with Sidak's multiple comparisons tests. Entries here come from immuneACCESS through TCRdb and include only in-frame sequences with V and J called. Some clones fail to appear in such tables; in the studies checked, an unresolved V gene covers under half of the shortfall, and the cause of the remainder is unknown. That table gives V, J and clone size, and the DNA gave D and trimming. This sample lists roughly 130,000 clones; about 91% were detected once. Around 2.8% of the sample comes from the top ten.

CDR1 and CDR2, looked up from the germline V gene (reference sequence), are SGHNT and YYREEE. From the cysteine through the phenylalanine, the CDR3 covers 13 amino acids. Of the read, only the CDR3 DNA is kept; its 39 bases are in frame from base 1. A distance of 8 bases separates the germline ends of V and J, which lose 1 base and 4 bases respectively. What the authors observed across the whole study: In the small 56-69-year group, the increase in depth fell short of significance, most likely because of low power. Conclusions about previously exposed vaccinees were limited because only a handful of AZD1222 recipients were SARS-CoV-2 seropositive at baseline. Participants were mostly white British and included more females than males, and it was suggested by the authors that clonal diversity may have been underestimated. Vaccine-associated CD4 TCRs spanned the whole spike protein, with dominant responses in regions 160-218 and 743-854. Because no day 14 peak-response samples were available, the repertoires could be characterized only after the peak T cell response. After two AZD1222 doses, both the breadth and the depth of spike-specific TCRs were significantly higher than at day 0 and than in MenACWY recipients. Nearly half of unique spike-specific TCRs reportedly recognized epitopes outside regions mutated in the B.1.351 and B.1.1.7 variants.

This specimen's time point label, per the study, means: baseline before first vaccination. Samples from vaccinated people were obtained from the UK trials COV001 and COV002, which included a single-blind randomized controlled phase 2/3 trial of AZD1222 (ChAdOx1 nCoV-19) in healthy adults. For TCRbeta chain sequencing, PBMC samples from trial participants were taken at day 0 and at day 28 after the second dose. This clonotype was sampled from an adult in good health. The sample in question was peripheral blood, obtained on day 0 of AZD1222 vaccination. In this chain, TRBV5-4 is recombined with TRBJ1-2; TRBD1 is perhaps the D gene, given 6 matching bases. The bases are TGTGCCAGCAGCTTGACAGGGCTCTATGGCTACACCTTC. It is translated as CASSLTGLYGYTF.